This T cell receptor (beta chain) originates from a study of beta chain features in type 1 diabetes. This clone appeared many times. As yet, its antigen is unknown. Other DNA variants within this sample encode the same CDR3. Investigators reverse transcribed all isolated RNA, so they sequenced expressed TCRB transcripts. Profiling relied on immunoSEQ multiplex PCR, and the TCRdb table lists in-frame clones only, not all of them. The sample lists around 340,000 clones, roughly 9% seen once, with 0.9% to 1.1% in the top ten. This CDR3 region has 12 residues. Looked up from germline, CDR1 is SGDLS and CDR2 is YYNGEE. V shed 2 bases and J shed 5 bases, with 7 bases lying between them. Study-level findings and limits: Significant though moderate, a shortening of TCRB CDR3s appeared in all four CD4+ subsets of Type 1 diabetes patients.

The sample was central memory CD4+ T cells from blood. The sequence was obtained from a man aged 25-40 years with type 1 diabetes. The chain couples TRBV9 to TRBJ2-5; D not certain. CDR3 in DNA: TGTGCCAGCAGCGTGGGTCAGGAGACCCAGTACTTC. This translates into CASSVGQETQYF.